Included here is one T cell receptor (beta chain) sequence, with context. Its specificity is unknown. Unrecorded immune exposure was likely among donors, who were nominally healthy when sampled. This entry is derived from a study of cytomegalovirus exposure and HLA in healthy donors. Notes on the study in general: In vitro confirmation showed three CMV-associated chains to be CMV antigen specific.

Trimming cost V 5 bases and J 0 bases; bases outside gene matches: 4. Germline V lookup: CDR1 MNHEY, CDR2 SVGAGI. The CDR3 runs 15 residues. Primers: 60 Vbeta forward and 13 Jbeta reverse. Sequencing used immunoSEQ multiplex PCR; TCRdb keeps in-frame clones, though not all of them. The table has 60,000 to 90,000 clones, less than 85% seen once. Sequenced material: PBMCs. The sequence derives from a woman aged 50 to 60 in good health and CMV-seropositive. The chain links TRBV6-5 to TRBJ1-2, with 9 bases that match TRBD1. CDR3 coding DNA: TGTGCCAGCAGTGCAAGGACAGGGGCTAACTATGGCTACACCTTC. Protein: CASSARTGANYGYTF.